These 9 T cell receptor beta chains were sequenced from one sample in a study of naive and memory T cell subsets. Both TRBC1 and TRBC2 were covered by a beta constant-region primer of two equimolar oligonucleotides. MiXCR, run by TCRdb on the UMI-ligation and nested PCR reads, gives a single entry per CDR3 protein. Among under 150,000 distinct CDR3 sequences listed, about 17% were seen once. Material: naive CD4+ T cells from blood. The receptors were sampled from a human donor in good health.

This clonotype was recorded a few times. CDR3 sequence reads: CASSPRVGDVRLEQFF. CDR3 nucleotide sequence: TGTGCCAGCAGTCCCCGTGTAGGAGACGTAAGACTCGAGCAGTTCTTC. The chain links TRBV12-3 or TRBV12-4 to TRBJ2-1; D gene ambiguous. The CDR3 is 16 residues long. Trimming took off 5 bases at V and 10 bases at J, with 24 bases between the two ends.

V is TRBV4-2 and J is TRBJ2-5, with 16 bases that match TRBD2. CDR1 is LGHNA and CDR2 is YNFKEQ in the germline V gene. The CDR3 runs 16 residues. Unmatched junction bases numbered 3, after V lost 4 bases and J lost 4 bases. The CDR3 sequence is CASSLGTSGRGETQYF. The DNA for the CDR3 is TGTGCCAGCAGCCTAGGGACTAGCGGGAGGGGAGAGACCCAGTACTTC.

In its sample, this clonotype was seen a few times. The genes are TRBV6-6 and TRBJ2-3; D is undetermined. The germline gives CDR1 MNHNY, CDR2 SVGAGI (reference sequence). This CDR3 is built from 13 residues. V was shortened by 6 bases and J by 7 bases, with 14 bases between the two germline ends. In DNA form, the CDR3 reads TGTGCCAGCAGCCCCGGTCAAGGTCATACGCAGTATTTT. Translating it yields CASSPGQGHTQYF.

This clonotype was counted a few times. This chain uses TRBV20-1 with TRBJ2-2; possibly TRBD1 or TRBD2 for D (6 bases each). There are 17 residues in the CDR3. Germline V gene data show CDR1 as DFQATT and CDR2 as SNEGSKA (reference sequence). The V and J ends lost 0 bases and 6 bases respectively, with 20 bases between them. The CDR3 loop reads CSARDPGLRRTAGELFF. CDR3 DNA sequence: TGCAGTGCTAGAGATCCGGGACTCCGAAGGACAGCCGGGGAGCTGTTTTTT.

This clonotype was counted between two and nine times. V gene TRBV19 combines with J gene TRBJ1-1; no firm D call. Germline V CDR1 and CDR2: LNHDA, SQIVND (reference sequence). Trimming took off 5 bases at V and 3 bases at J, with 10 bases between the two ends. The CDR3 sequence is 13 residues long. In DNA, the CDR3 is TGTGCCAGTAGTCCCTCGTTTCACACTGAAGCTTTCTTT. It codes for CASSPSFHTEAFF. Together with reference TRBV19 and TRBJ1-1, the CDR3 gives the full variable domain: DGGITQSPKYLFRKEGQNVTLSCEQNLNHDAMYWYRQDPGQGLRLIYYSQIVNDFQKGDIAEGYSVSREKKESFPLTVTSAQKNPTAFYLCASSPSFHTEAFFGQGTRLTVV.

The chain's CDR3 is CASSQGLSGPYNEQFF. The DNA for the CDR3 is TGCGCCAGCAGCCAAGGACTAAGCGGCCCATACAATGAGCAGTTCTTC. The chain has TRBV4-1 and TRBJ2-1, with D perhaps matching TRBD2 (5 bases). The CDR3 length is 16 residues. Germline CDR1 is MGHRA and CDR2 is YSYEKL. Between the trimmed V and J ends, which lost 1 base and 4 bases, there was a span of 14 bases.

V gene TRBV20-1 combines with J gene TRBJ2-2; unclear D gene. The V end lost 5 bases, the J end lost 5 bases, and 15 bases lay between the germline ends. The germline gives CDR1 DFQATT, CDR2 SNEGSKA (reference sequence). The CDR3 spans 14 residues. DNA for the CDR3: TGCAGTGCTGGGCTAAACCCGTTAACCGGGGAGCTGTTTTTT. Translated, it gives CSAGLNPLTGELFF.

This clonotype was found a few times. This chain connects TRBV20-1 to TRBJ2-7, with TRBD2 matching over 14 bases. The CDR3 totals 14 residues. V was clipped by 5 bases and J by 0 bases; unmatched bases: 0. Germline-derived CDR1 and CDR2 are DFQATT and SNEGSKA (reference sequence). As DNA, the CDR3 is TGCAGTGCTGGGACTAGCGGGGGCTCCTACGAGCAGTACTTC. Amino acids: CSAGTSGGSYEQYF.

V gene TRBV18 combines with J gene TRBJ2-5, with D perhaps TRBD2 (5 bases). This CDR3 has 15 residues. V lost 2 bases to trimming and J lost 4 bases, with 14 bases between them. CDR1 KGHSH and CDR2 LQKENI come from the germline V gene. CDR3 sequence: CASSPFSSTGETQYF. The CDR3 DNA reads as TGTGCCAGCTCACCATTTTCTAGCACGGGAGAGACCCAGTACTTC.